The 12 T cell receptor beta chains listed next were all sequenced from one sample in a study of Tregs in tolerant kidney transplant recipients. Measured with immunoSEQ multiplex PCR; TCRdb has only the in-frame clones, and not every one. The table shows about 120,000 clones, with around nine tenths occurring only once. The sample comprised CD4+ T cells from blood. These receptors all stem from a human donor in good health.

V usage is TRBV9 and J usage is TRBJ2-7; 11 positions agree with TRBD2. Looked up from germline, CDR1 is SGDLS and CDR2 is YYNGEE. V lost 4 bases to trimming and J lost 1 base; unmatched junction nucleotides: 7. The CDR3 loop spans 16 amino acids. The CDR3 protein is CASSKDASGGSYEQYF. For the CDR3, the DNA is TGTGCCAGCAGCAAGGATGCTAGCGGGGGGTCCTACGAGCAGTACTTC.

The V gene is TRBV6-6, the J gene TRBJ1-4; TRBD1 is a possible D gene (5 bases). CDR1 MNHNY and CDR2 SVGAGI come from the germline V gene (reference sequence). The V end lost 0 bases, the J end lost 8 bases, and 10 bases lay between the germline ends. This CDR3 is built from 14 residues. The CDR3 spells CASSYSTRGEKLFF. The CDR3 coding sequence is TGTGCCAGCAGTTACTCGACCCGGGGGGAAAAACTGTTTTTT.

The V call is TRBV30, the J call TRBJ2-7, with 7 bases that match TRBD1. CDR1 and CDR2 from the germline V gene are GTSNPN and SVGIG (reference sequence). The ends lost 1 base at V and 2 bases at J; junction bases unmatched: 11. The CDR3 runs to 16 residues. Here the CDR3 reads CAWSAAHGTATYEQYF. The CDR3 DNA is TGTGCCTGGAGTGCAGCACATGGGACAGCTACCTACGAGCAGTACTTC.

The chain is built from TRBV10-1 and TRBJ2-7; 8 nucleotides agree with TRBD2. The length of the CDR3 is 15 residues. CDR1 and CDR2 from the germline V gene are WNHNN and SYGVQD (reference sequence). V shed 3 bases, J shed 5 bases, and the junction held 9 bases outside the gene matches. CDR3 sequence: CASSDVSGGDDEQYF. CDR3 bases: TGCGCCAGCAGTGATGTAAGCGGGGGTGACGACGAGCAGTACTTC.

This clone has only a few counts. This chain links TRBV6-5 with TRBJ2-2; 7 bases are a match to TRBD1. Trimming at V came to 6 bases and at J to 4 bases, leaving 5 bases not matched to a gene. This CDR3 has 14 amino acids. Germline-derived CDR1 and CDR2 are MNHEY and SVGAGI. This chain's CDR3 is CASSRDRATGELFF. CDR3 DNA sequence: TGTGCCAGCAGCCGGGACAGAGCCACCGGGGAGCTGTTTTTT.

The chain combines TRBV2 with TRBJ1-1, with D possibly TRBD1 on 5 matching bases. CDR1 SNHLY and CDR2 FYNNEI come from the germline V gene. Between the trimmed V and J ends, which lost 2 bases and 10 bases, there was a span of 14 bases. The CDR3 totals 13 residues. CDR3 bases: TGTGCCAGCAGTGAATGGGGTGGCGGGGGAGCTTTCTTT. Translated, it gives CASSEWGGGGAFF.

For this clone: The same CDR3 arises from other DNA sequences in this sample as well. The chain joins TRBV2 to TRBJ2-5; D uncertain. Germline CDR1 reads SNHLY; CDR2 reads FYNNEI. CDR3 length: 11 amino acids. Trimming cost V 3 bases and J 5 bases, with 4 bases left between them. DNA of the CDR3: TGTGCCAGCAGTGAGCGGGAGACCCAGTACTTC. Amino acids: CASSERETQYF.

This clone was recorded once. V usage is TRBV6-1 and J usage is TRBJ1-5; D possibly corresponds to TRBD1 (6 bases). Germline CDR1 reads MNHNS; CDR2 reads SASEGT. The CDR3 covers 13 residues. The ends were cut back, 5 bases at V and 12 bases at J, with 17 bases in the middle. The DNA of the CDR3 is TGTGCCAGCAGTCGTAATGAGGGGGAGATCCAGCATTTT. This gives the protein CASSRNEGEIQHF.

The chain uses TRBV4-1 and TRBJ1-1; 8 nucleotides agree with TRBD1. This CDR3 has 16 amino acids. V shed 0 bases, J shed 2 bases, and the junction held 5 bases outside the gene matches. Per germline, CDR1 MGHRA and CDR2 YSYEKL. In DNA form, the CDR3 reads TGCGCCAGCAGCCAAGATCTTACAGGGGGAAACACTGAAGCTTTCTTT. This gives the protein CASSQDLTGGNTEAFF.

This chain uses TRBV13 with TRBJ2-7, with TRBD1 identical over 9 bases. The CDR3 has 14 amino acids. Germline CDR1 PRHDT, CDR2 FYEKMQ (reference sequence). V dropped 6 bases and J dropped 1; count of bases not matched to a gene: 4. The CDR3 DNA reads TGTGCCAGCAGGGACAGGGGAGTGTCCTACGAGCAGTACTTC. Translation: CASRDRGVSYEQYF. Full variable domain (missing parts from reference TRBV13 and TRBJ2-7): AAGVIQSPRHLIKEKRETATLKCYPIPRHDTVYWYQQGPGQDPQFLISFYEKMQSDKGSIPDRFSAQQFSDYHSELNMSSLELGDSALYFCASRDRGVSYEQYFGPGTRLTVT.

The V and J genes are TRBV7-9 and TRBJ2-1, with D perhaps matching TRBD2 (6 bases). The CDR3 length is 15 residues. Per germline, CDR1 SEHNR and CDR2 FQNEAQ (reference sequence). V gave up 5 bases and J gave up 0 bases, with 11 bases separating them. Here the CDR3 DNA reads TGTGCCAGCAGCCAAATCGGGAGCTCCTACAATGAGCAGTTCTTC. Translating gives CASSQIGSSYNEQFF.

The chain recombines TRBV6-6 with TRBJ1-5; the match to TRBD1 covers 8 bases. The germline V gene encodes CDR1 MNHNY and CDR2 SVGAGI (reference sequence). J was trimmed by 2 bases and V by 4 bases; bases with no gene match: 4. The CDR3 is 15 amino acids. CDR3 region: CASSSDRGRNQPQHF. The CDR3 DNA sequence: TGTGCCAGCAGTTCCGACAGGGGACGCAATCAGCCCCAGCATTTT.